Described below is a single T cell receptor beta chain sequence and its context. This entry is derived from a study of blood T cell repertoires in COVID-19. Across the whole study: Whether acute or convalescent, the COVID-19 samples came from the United States, Italy and Spain. T cells, B-cell-depleted T cells, or PBMCs provided the cDNA or gDNA that served as material.

Authors' data handling: Counts of nucleated cells, estimated from reference gene primer amplification, were obtained. Profiled with immunoSEQ multiplex PCR; TCRdb holds only in-frame clones, not every one. The D gene and trimming were derived from the DNA, and the V and J assignments and clone size from that table. The table shows about 220,000 clones, with around 84% occurring only once. This sequence originates from an older woman who had recovered from COVID-19. Sequenced input: peripheral blood.

CDR3 sequence (DNA): TGTGCCAGCAGTGATCTCCTATCTCAGCCCCAGCATTTT. Encoded protein: CASSDLLSQPQHF. The rearrangement links TRBV6-1 to TRBJ1-5; D remains ambiguous. This CDR3 comprises 13 residues. CDR1 and CDR2 (germline): MNHNS, SASEGT. V lost 3 bases, J lost 6 bases, and 9 bases lay in between.